The following is a T cell receptor (beta chain) sequence with its context. The data stem from a study of blood T cell repertoires in COVID-19. Assay used: immunoSEQ multiplex PCR; TCRdb lists only in-frame clones, some missing. The table has roughly 400,000 clones, 87% seen once. This CDR3 has 18 amino acids. The J segment lost 8 bases and the V segment lost 5 bases, leaving 18 bases of the junction unmatched. Per the germline V gene, CDR1 is SGHDT and CDR2 is YYEEEE. The Seattle patients, enrolled during active infection, were followed longitudinally. The source material was peripheral blood. The clonotype comes from a woman in her sixties or seventies with COVID-19, enrolled during active disease. The rearrangement joins TRBV5-6 to TRBJ2-3; TRBD2 aligns across 12 bases. Here the CDR3 DNA reads TGTGCCAGCAGGACGTTGGGACTAGCGGGTGGCGGGGAGGGTACGCAGTATTTT. It is translated as CASRTLGLAGGGEGTQYF.